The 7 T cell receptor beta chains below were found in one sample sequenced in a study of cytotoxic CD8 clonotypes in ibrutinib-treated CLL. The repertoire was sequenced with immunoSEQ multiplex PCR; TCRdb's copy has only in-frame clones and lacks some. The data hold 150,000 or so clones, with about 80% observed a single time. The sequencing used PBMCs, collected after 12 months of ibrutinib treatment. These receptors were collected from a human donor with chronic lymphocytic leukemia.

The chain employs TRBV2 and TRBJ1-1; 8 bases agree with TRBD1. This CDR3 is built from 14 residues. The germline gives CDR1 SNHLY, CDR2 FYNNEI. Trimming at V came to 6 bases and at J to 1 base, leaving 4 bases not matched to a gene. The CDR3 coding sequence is TGTGCCAGCAGAAGGACAGGGCGGAACACTGAAGCTTTCTTT. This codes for CASRRTGRNTEAFF.

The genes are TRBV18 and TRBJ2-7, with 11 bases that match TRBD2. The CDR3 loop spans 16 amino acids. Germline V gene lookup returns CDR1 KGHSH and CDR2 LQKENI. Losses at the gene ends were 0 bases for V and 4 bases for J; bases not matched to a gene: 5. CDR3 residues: CASSPPIAGGLYEQYF. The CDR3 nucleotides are TGTGCCAGCTCACCACCCATAGCGGGAGGGCTTTACGAGCAGTACTTC.

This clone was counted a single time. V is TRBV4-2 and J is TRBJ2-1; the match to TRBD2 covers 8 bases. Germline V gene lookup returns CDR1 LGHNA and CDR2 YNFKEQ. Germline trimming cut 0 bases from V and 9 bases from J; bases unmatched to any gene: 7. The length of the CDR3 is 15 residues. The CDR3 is CASSQDGLAGGEQFF. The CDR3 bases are TGTGCCAGCAGCCAAGATGGCCTAGCGGGCGGTGAGCAGTTCTTC.

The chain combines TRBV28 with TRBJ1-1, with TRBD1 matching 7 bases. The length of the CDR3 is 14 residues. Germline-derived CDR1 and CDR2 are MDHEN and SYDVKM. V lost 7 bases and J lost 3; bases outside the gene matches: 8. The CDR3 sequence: CASKGAGGYTEAFF. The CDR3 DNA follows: TGTGCCAGCAAGGGGGCAGGGGGGTACACTGAAGCTTTCTTT.

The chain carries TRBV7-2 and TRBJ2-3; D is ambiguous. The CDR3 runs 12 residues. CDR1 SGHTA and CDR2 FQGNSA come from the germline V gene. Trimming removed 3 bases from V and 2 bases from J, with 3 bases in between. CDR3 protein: CASSLDTDTQYF. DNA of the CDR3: TGTGCCAGCAGCTTGGACACAGATACGCAGTATTTT.

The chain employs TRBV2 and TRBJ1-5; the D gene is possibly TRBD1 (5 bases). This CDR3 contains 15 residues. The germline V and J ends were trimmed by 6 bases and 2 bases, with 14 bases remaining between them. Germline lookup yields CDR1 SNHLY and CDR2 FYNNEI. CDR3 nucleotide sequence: TGTGCCAGCAGAATTCAGGGTATTCGCAATCAGCCCCAGCATTTT. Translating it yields CASRIQGIRNQPQHF.

The CDR3 nucleotides read TGTGCCAGCAGCTTAGGACAGGGGCTTGAAGGGGGCTACACCTTC. As protein: CASSLGQGLEGGYTF. This sequence joins TRBV7-2 and TRBJ1-2, with TRBD1 matching 8 bases. This CDR3 contains 15 residues. CDR1 SGHTA and CDR2 FQGNSA come from the germline V gene. V lost 1 base to trimming and J lost 8 bases; unmatched junction nucleotides: 9. The variable domain in full, completed from reference TRBV7-2 and TRBJ1-2, reads GAGVSQSPSNKVTEKGKDVELRCDPISGHTALYWYRQSLGQGLEFLIYFQGNSAPDKSGLPSDRFSAERTGGSVSTLTIQRTQQEDSAVYLCASSLGQGLEGGYTFGSGTRLTVV.